The clone carrying this T cell receptor beta chain was counted many times. Antigen: not known. The sample belongs to a study of T cells in Graves' hyperthyroidism and ophthalmopathy. This CDR3 region has 16 residues. Germline lookup yields CDR1 PRHDT and CDR2 FYEKMQ (reference sequence). V gave up 0 bases and J gave up 0 bases, with 12 bases separating them. Researchers barred patients who had uncontrolled infection, other autoimmune disease, pregnancy or lactation. Regions amplified from RNA transcripts were the TCR beta CDR3 regions. TCR CDR3 regions were first amplified by RT-PCR with HTBI primers. TCRdb used MiXCR to reprocess the multiplex PCR reads, holding one entry per CDR3 protein. This table has approximately 330,000 distinct CDR3 sequences, 18% appearing once. Study observations and caveats: Most expanded thyroid clonotypes above 0.001 recurred in blood.

Source material: blood. This receptor was taken from a woman aged 50 to 60 with Graves' hyperthyroidism. The chain couples TRBV13 to TRBJ2-7; D unclear. The CDR3 nucleotides read TGTGCCAGCAGCTTAGGTAGTATCTCTAGCTCCTACGAGCAGTACGTC. Protein sequence: CASSLGSISSSYEQYV.